Below are 22 T cell receptor beta chains sequenced from a single sample in a study of metastatic and nonmetastatic thyroid tumors. Every patient underwent thyroid surgery untreated. MiXCR was used by TCRdb to re-call the PCR reads. The sample lists over 9,500 clones, 27% seen once, with 15% to 20% in the top ten. The sequenced sample was tumor tissue. These receptors all come from a female donor with papillary thyroid cancer or a benign thyroid nodule (not recorded which). Some clones in this sample may be carry-over from other donors' samples.

This clone occurred many times. This chain joins TRBV3-1 and TRBJ1-2; D unresolved. The CDR3 runs to 14 residues. Germline CDR1 reads LGHDT; CDR2 reads YNNKEL (reference sequence). V was pared by 1 base and J by 4 bases, with 10 bases between. Here the CDR3 reads CASSQGEGAYGYTF. CDR3 nucleotide sequence: TGTGCCAGCAGCCAAGGGGAGGGTGCCTATGGCTACACCTTC.

In this sample, this clone is medium-sized (0.01 to 0.1%). The chain carries TRBV19 and TRBJ1-5; D is possibly TRBD1 (5 bases). V was clipped by 2 bases and J by 2 bases, with 10 bases between them. Per the germline V gene, CDR1 is LNHDA and CDR2 is SQIVND (reference sequence). The CDR3 has 15 residues. The CDR3 region has the DNA TGTGCCAGTAGTATACTGGAGACAGGCAATCAGCCCCAGCATTTT. The encoded protein is CASSILETGNQPQHF.

In this sample, this clone turned up a few times. The chain combines TRBV27 with TRBJ2-6, with D possibly being TRBD1 or TRBD2 (5 bases each). This CDR3 is 14 amino acids long. Germline V gene lookup returns CDR1 MNHEY and CDR2 SMNVEV (reference sequence). Trimming removed 3 bases from V and 2 bases from J, with 5 bases in between. Here the CDR3 DNA reads TGTGCCAGCAGTTTGGGGGCTGGGGCCAACGTCCTGACTTTC. As protein: CASSLGAGANVLTF. Full variable domain (remainder filled in from reference TRBV27 and TRBJ2-6): EAQVTQNPRYLITVTGKKLTVTCSQNMNHEYMSWYRQDPGLGLRQIYYSMNVEVTDKGDVPEGYKVSRKEKRNFPLILESPSPNQTSLYFCASSLGAGANVLTFGAGSRLTVL.

This clone was picked up a small number of times. The chain is built from TRBV6-4 and TRBJ1-1; no firm D call. Germline V gives CDR1 MRHNA, CDR2 SNTAGT. This CDR3 region has 13 residues. The V end was cut by 0 bases, the J end by 5 bases, with 7 bases between. The CDR3 nucleotides are TGTGCCAGCAGTGACTCTAGTATGACTGAAGCTTTCTTT. Translation gives CASSDSSMTEAFF.

The chain uses TRBV28 and TRBJ2-3; 8 nucleotides match TRBD2. CDR3 size: 19 residues. V was clipped by 4 bases and J by 1 base; unmatched bases: 16. The germline V gene encodes CDR1 MDHEN and CDR2 SYDVKM. The CDR3 DNA follows: TGTGCCAGCAGTTCGCCTACCAAGCGGGAGAGGTTCGGCACAGATACGCAGTATTTT. Protein: CASSSPTKRERFGTDTQYF.

This clone is termed medium-sized (0.01 to 0.1%). CDR3 nucleotides: TGTGCCAGCAGCCCACAAGGGGGTTCCTACGAGCAGTACTTC. Translating gives CASSPQGGSYEQYF. The rearrangement links TRBV7-3 to TRBJ2-7, with D possibly being TRBD1 (6 bases). Per germline, CDR1 SGHTA and CDR2 FQGTGA. There are 14 residues in the CDR3. The V and J ends lost 5 bases and 1 base respectively, with 12 bases between them. The variable domain in full, with the rest retrieved from reference TRBV7-3 and TRBJ2-7, is GAGVSQTPSNKVTEKGKYVELRCDPISGHTALYWYRQSLGQGPEFLIYFQGTGAADDSGLPNDRFFAVRPEGSVSTLKIQRTERGDSAVYLCASSPQGGSYEQYFGPGTRLTVT.

This chain connects TRBV5-1 to TRBJ2-7; 8 bases fit TRBD2. Germline values: CDR1 SGHRS, CDR2 YFSETQ. V gave up 4 bases and J gave up 2 bases; unmatched junction bases: 11. There are 16 residues in the CDR3. The CDR3 protein is CASSLGPGRGAYEQYF. The DNA of the CDR3 is TGCGCCAGCAGCCTAGGTCCCGGGAGGGGTGCCTACGAGCAGTACTTC.

This clone was seen many times. The chain has TRBV20-1 and TRBJ2-1, with 13 bases identical to TRBD2. The CDR3 runs to 17 residues. The V gene's germline CDR1 is DFQATT and CDR2 SNEGSKA (reference sequence). Unmatched junction bases numbered 14, after V lost 8 bases and J lost 4 bases. The CDR3 nucleotides read TGCAGTAGTGGGACTAGCGGGGCTGGGGGAACTTACAATGAGCAGTTCTTC. Translation gives CSSGTSGAGGTYNEQFF.

This clone was counted ten times or more. The chain employs TRBV20-1 and TRBJ2-4; 8 nucleotides line up with TRBD1. The CDR3 contains 11 residues. Germline loops: CDR1 DFQATT, CDR2 SNEGSKA (reference sequence). V was clipped by 6 bases and J by 7 bases; unmatched bases: 2. CDR3 sequence: CSARQGNIQYF. CDR3 DNA: TGCAGTGCCAGACAGGGGAACATTCAGTACTTC.

V usage is TRBV30 and J usage is TRBJ1-2; D gene uncertain. Trimming removed 4 bases from V and 5 bases from J, with 17 bases in between. The CDR3 is made up of 14 amino acids. Germline V CDR1 and CDR2: GTSNPN, SVGIG (reference sequence). The CDR3 spells CAWTPSPAGYGYTF. CDR3 bases: TGTGCCTGGACCCCGTCCCCCGCAGGATATGGCTACACCTTC.

This clone has a count of ten or more. The chain joins TRBV29-1 to TRBJ1-2; perhaps TRBD1 as D (5 bases). This CDR3 has 14 amino acids. The V end lost 4 bases, the J end lost 2 bases, and 14 bases lay between the germline ends. The germline CDR1 and CDR2 sequences are SQVTM and ANQGSEA. Here the CDR3 DNA reads TGCAGCGTTGCACCAGGGTCAACGAACTATGGCTACACCTTC. Its translation: CSVAPGSTNYGYTF.

The sample holds many counts of this clone. This chain links TRBV3-1 with TRBJ1-2; 7 bases are a match to TRBD1. The CDR3 consists of 14 residues. V lost 4 bases to trimming and J lost 5 bases; unmatched junction nucleotides: 7. The germline V gene encodes CDR1 LGHDT and CDR2 YNNKEL (reference sequence). CDR3 in amino acids: CASSPPTGRYGYTF. CDR3 coding DNA: TGTGCCAGCAGCCCCCCGACAGGGAGGTATGGCTACACCTTC.

The chain recombines TRBV14 with TRBJ2-2, with 10 bases fitting TRBD1. The CDR3 is 16 residues long. Germline trimming cut 7 bases from V and 14 bases from J; bases unmatched to any gene: 19. The germline CDR1 and CDR2 sequences are SGHDN and FVKESK. This chain's CDR3 is CASNQIDRGLTGYLFF. CDR3 nucleotides: TGTGCCAGCAACCAGATCGACAGGGGGCTAACCGGGTATCTGTTTTTT.

By share, this clone ranks as medium-sized (0.01 to 0.1%). The chain combines TRBV10-3 with TRBJ2-7; TRBD2 matches 7 bases. V was clipped by 2 bases and J by 2 bases; unmatched bases: 0. The CDR3 covers 13 residues. Per the germline V gene, CDR1 is ENHRY and CDR2 is SYGVKD. The CDR3 reads CAISEGTTYEQYF. CDR3 nucleotide sequence: TGTGCCATCAGTGAGGGGACTACCTACGAGCAGTACTTC.

This clone appeared many times. One base away lies a much larger clone, so this may be a sequencing read error. The rearrangement joins TRBV5-6 to TRBJ2-7, with a possible D match to TRBD2 (6 bases). The CDR3 is 12 residues long. Trimming stripped 4 bases from V and 6 bases from J, with 11 bases between. Germline V gene lookup returns CDR1 SGHDT and CDR2 YYEEEE. The CDR3, as DNA: TGTGCCAGCAGCCTCCGCGGGGCCGAGCAGTACTTC. The encoded protein is CASSLRGAEQYF.

The chain carries TRBV20-1 and TRBJ2-7, with 7 bases identical to TRBD1. Germline V lookup: CDR1 DFQATT, CDR2 SNEGSKA (reference sequence). V lost 1 base and J lost 5; bases outside the gene matches: 8. The length of the CDR3 is 14 residues. The CDR3 DNA sequence: TGCAGTGCTAGAGTCGGGACAGTGGACCACGAGCAGTACTTC. Translation: CSARVGTVDHEQYF.

This clone has just a few counts. This chain uses TRBV2 with TRBJ1-6; 7 positions agree with TRBD1. Germline CDR1 SNHLY, CDR2 FYNNEI. The length of the CDR3 is 15 residues. V dropped 6 bases and J dropped 7; count of bases not matched to a gene: 9. The CDR3 here is CASRQTGLGNSPLHF. The CDR3, as DNA: TGTGCCAGCAGACAGACAGGGTTGGGAAATTCACCCCTCCACTTT.

This clone appeared many times. The gene calls are TRBV2 and TRBJ2-3; D possibly corresponds to TRBD2 (6 bases). This CDR3 contains 14 residues. V dropped 6 bases and J dropped 0 bases, with 10 bases sitting between them. Germline CDR1 and CDR2: SNHLY and FYNNEI. Here the CDR3 reads CASRAGTSTDTQYF. In DNA form, the CDR3 reads TGTGCCAGCAGGGCGGGGACCAGCACAGATACGCAGTATTTT.

There are a few counts of this clone. A read error may account for a junction end that differs from germline. CDR3 loop: CASSPLVERNTWELFF. CDR3 DNA sequence: TGTGCCAGCAGTCCGCTAGTTGAGAGGAACACCTGGGAGCTGTTTTTT. The chain has TRBV27 and TRBJ2-2; the D is unclear. Germline CDR1 reads MNHEY; CDR2 reads SMNVEV (reference sequence). This CDR3 region has 16 residues.

This clone is medium-sized within its sample. The chain couples TRBV6-1 to TRBJ1-5; no firm D call. Germline values: CDR1 MNHNS, CDR2 SASEGT. V was clipped by 10 bases and J by 6 bases, with 13 bases between them. This CDR3 spans 12 amino acids. CDR3 region: CATTFSGQPQHF. The CDR3 DNA sequence: TGTGCCACAACGTTCTCCGGTCAGCCCCAGCATTTT.

The table lists this clone with a few counts. Possible read error: a much larger clone is one base away. This rearrangement joins TRBV29-1 to TRBJ1-3, with D maybe TRBD1 (5 bases). Per the germline V gene, CDR1 is SQVTM and CDR2 is ANQGSEA. The length of the CDR3 is 13 residues. In DNA, the CDR3 is TGCAGCGTTGATCCGGGACCCGGAAACACCATATGTTTT. This sequence encodes CSVDPGPGNTICF.

This clone came up a few times. The chain recombines TRBV27 with TRBJ2-7; 8 bases line up with TRBD2. Germline values: CDR1 MNHEY, CDR2 SMNVEV (reference sequence). This CDR3 is 14 amino acids long. Losses at the gene ends were 4 bases for V and 3 bases for J; bases not matched to a gene: 5. The CDR3 DNA follows: TGTGCCAGCAGTTACACGGGACTAGTCTACGAGCAGTACTTC. Protein product: CASSYTGLVYEQYF.